Given below is one T cell receptor beta chain in context. The target of this receptor is not known. It has no much larger one-base neighbor in the sample; base qualities were not kept. The sample is drawn from a study of CD8+ T cells in alopecia areata (dated by TCRdb to the late 2010s). For the study in its entirety: Treated patients were enrolled in an open-label pilot trial of oral tofacitinib, 5 to 10 mg twice daily, for moderate-to-severe alopecia areata. RNA was obtained with the PAXgene miRNA kit for fixed scalp, the miRNeasy kit for PBMCs, and the RNeasy kit for mouse skin. Clonality in the scalp was compared among normal scalp (n=4), patchy alopecia areata scalp (n=8), and alopecia totalis/universalis scalp (n=8). Tofacitinib was given for 6 to 18 months, followed by 6 months of follow-up off drug to assess delayed response and recurrence. TCRbeta CDR3 regions were amplified by immunoSEQ multiplex PCR with 35 Vbeta forward and 13 Jbeta reverse primers. The study used high-throughput TCRbeta sequencing to examine T cell clonal expansion in alopecia areata, in both the C3H/HeJ mouse model and human patients. Patients on tofacitinib were biopsied at baseline and after 4 and 24 weeks of treatment, and several of the patients also had a later scalp biopsy. The SALT score, which quantifies the percentage of affected scalp surface area, was used to measure disease severity in treated patients. Scalp tissue and sorted CD4+ and CD8+ peripheral blood T cells from patchy and totalis/universalis alopecia areata patients and from healthy controls were covered by human TCRbeta sequencing. General findings and caveats noted by the study authors: Compared with normal scalp, lesional scalp, particularly in alopecia totalis/universalis, had higher clonality and more expanded CD8+ clones, which suggests antigenic drive. Tofacitinib significantly lowered scalp clonality and the number of expanded CD8+ clones among the top 100 scalp clones. Because the treated cohort was small and had only one nonresponder, larger studies are needed to examine links between baseline CD8+ expansion and response. Unlike mouse skin, where gammadelta T cells dominate, normal human skin contains resident alphabeta T cells that get sequenced too, which complicates analysis of the scalp TCR repertoire. Shared TCR sequences between patients were less evident than in mice, which may be partly attributable to HLA diversity in the patient population. Many expanded lesional clones persisted in scalp and blood during tofacitinib treatment, which may partly explain relapse after stopping treatment.

Trimming leaves V shorter by 0 bases and J shorter by 7 bases, with the junction holding 9 bases beyond the gene matches. The CDR3 holds 15 amino acids from the cysteine to the phenylalanine. Only the CDR3 part of the read is kept: 45 bases, read in frame from the first base. CDR1 and CDR2 (GTSNPN, SVGIG) derive from the germline V gene (reference sequence). The treatment or condition label corresponds to: oral pan-JAK inhibitor, 5-10 mg twice daily. Lesional scalp punch biopsies and peripheral blood were obtained from alopecia areata patients. PBMCs were isolated by density centrifugation and stained for CD3, CD4 and CD8, after which CD4+ and CD8+ T cells were sorted on a FACSAria. The library was built by means of the immunoSEQ multiplex PCR assay. To provide template for TCR sequencing, every sample had RNA extracted and reverse transcribed into cDNA. First-strand cDNA was synthesized with SuperScript III using a 2:1 mix of oligo-dT and random hexamers. A synthetic immune receptor repertoire was used to measure amplification bias, and any remaining bias was corrected computationally. Per the authors' processing: Raw reads were preprocessed to remove errors, and CDR3 was defined according to IMGT conventions as the region from the conserved cysteine to phenylalanine. Clonality was computed by normalizing Shannon entropy by log2 of the number of productive unique TCRs and subtracting the result from 1. Scalp TCRbeta sequences were cross-referenced with sorted blood CD4 and CD8 repertoires so that the CD4 or CD8 identity of scalp clones could be inferred. TCRdb took this table from immuneACCESS and kept in-frame rearrangements with V and J called. Such tables lack part of the clones; where checked against another copy, unresolved V genes explain under half of the gap, and the rest is unexplained. The V and J calls and clone size are taken from that table; D and trimming were inferred from the DNA. Across this sample there are 200,000 to 250,000 clones, with about 40% seen only once. The ten top clones hold over 2% of the sample.

The sequence was obtained from a human donor with alopecia areata. The sample here was CD4+ T cells sorted from blood, taken at approximately week 36, from a patient treated with tofacitinib. The chain couples TRBV30 to TRBJ2-1, and 7 junction bases match TRBD2. Here the CDR3 is given as CAWSVVGRADNEQFF. The nucleotide sequence is given as TGTGCCTGGAGTGTAGTGGGGAGGGCCGATAATGAGCAGTTCTTC.